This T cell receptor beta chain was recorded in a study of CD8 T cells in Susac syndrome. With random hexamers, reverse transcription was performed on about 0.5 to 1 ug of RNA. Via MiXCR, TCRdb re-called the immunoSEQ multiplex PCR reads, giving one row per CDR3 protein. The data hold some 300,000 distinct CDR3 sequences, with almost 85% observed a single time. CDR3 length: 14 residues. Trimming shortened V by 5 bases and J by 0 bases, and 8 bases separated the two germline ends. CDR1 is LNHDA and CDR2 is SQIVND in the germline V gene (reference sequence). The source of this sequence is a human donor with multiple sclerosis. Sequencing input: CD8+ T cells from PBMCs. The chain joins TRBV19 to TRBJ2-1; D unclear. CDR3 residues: CASSLGVSYNEQFF. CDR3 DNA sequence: TGTGCCAGTAGTTTGGGCGTCTCCTACAATGAGCAGTTCTTC.